The 16 T cell receptor beta chains given below trace back to one sample, sequenced in a study of blood T cells in healthy people across ages. Together with a sample-barcoded 5' primer, a J-beta primer mix was included in a second PCR lasting 7 to 11 cycles. MiXCR was run by TCRdb on the 5' RACE reads, yielding one entry per CDR3 protein. This sample has 780,000 or so distinct CDR3 sequences; approximately 53% occur once, and the top ten carry around a quarter. The sample taken for sequencing was blood. The origin of the receptors is a man aged 40-55 years in good health.

V and J are TRBV5-1 and TRBJ2-5; the D gene could be TRBD1 or TRBD2 (5 bases each). Trimming shortened V by 1 base and J by 0 bases, and 10 bases separated the two germline ends. Germline CDR1 and CDR2: SGHRS and YFSETQ. The CDR3 totals 15 residues. Here the CDR3 DNA reads TGCGCCAGCAGCTTGAGTGGGGGACACCAAGAGACCCAGTACTTC. It yields the protein CASSLSGGHQETQYF.

As regards this clonotype: A junction end diverges from the germline sequence, so it may reflect a read error. The chain links TRBV7-3 to TRBJ1-5; D unclear. The germline gives CDR1 SGHTA, CDR2 FQGTGA. The CDR3 covers 13 residues. The CDR3 sequence is CARSCRGNQPQHF. CDR3 in DNA: TGTGCCCGCAGTTGCCGGGGCAATCAGCCCCAGCATTTT. Variable domain in full (rest from reference TRBV7-3 and TRBJ1-5): GAGVSQTPSNKVTEKGKYVELRCDPISGHTALYWYRQSLGQGPEFLIYFQGTGAADDSGLPNDRFFAVRPEGSVSTLKIQRTERGDSAVYLCARSCRGNQPQHFGDGTRLSIL.

The J gene is TRBJ2-4, the V gene TRBV5-1, with D possibly TRBD1 on 6 matching bases. This CDR3 has 14 amino acids. Looked up from germline, CDR1 is SGHRS and CDR2 is YFSETQ. Between the trimmed V and J ends, which lost 3 bases and 13 bases, there was a span of 20 bases. This chain's CDR3 is CASSWRLDPRGQYF. CDR3 DNA sequence: TGCGCCAGCAGCTGGAGGCTGGACCCGAGGGGGCAGTACTTC.

This sequence joins TRBV7-2 and TRBJ1-2; the D gene is possibly TRBD1 (6 bases). This CDR3 has 15 amino acids. Germline V CDR1 and CDR2: SGHTA, FQGNSA. Trimming pared 0 bases from V and 6 bases from J, leaving 14 bases between. CDR3 sequence (DNA): TGTGCCAGCAGCTTAGCGTCGGCAGGGGCGGATGGCTACACCTTC. Translating gives CASSLASAGADGYTF.

V gene TRBV6-6 combines with J gene TRBJ2-1, with D uncertain. Germline CDR1 is MNHNY and CDR2 is SVGAGI (reference sequence). Trimming pared 6 bases from V and 12 bases from J, leaving 12 bases between. The CDR3 consists of 11 residues. Written as DNA, the CDR3 is TGTGCCAGCAGCGGTGGGTATGGGCAGTTCTTC. This translates into CASSGGYGQFF.

The chain carries TRBV6-2 or TRBV6-3 and TRBJ2-5; TRBD1 might be the D (6 bases). Germline-derived CDR1 and CDR2 are MNHEY and SVGEGT. Trimming took 0 bases from V and 5 from J, leaving 10 bases between them. The CDR3 runs to 14 residues. CDR3 bases: TGTGCCAGCAGTTACTCGACAGGCGGGGAGACCCAGTACTTC. It translates to CASSYSTGGETQYF.

The V gene is TRBV12-3 or TRBV12-4, the J gene TRBJ2-7, with D hard to call. The CDR3 totals 14 residues. V was trimmed by 0 bases and J by 4 bases, leaving 10 bases between them. CDR3 loop: CASSLAARRYEQYF. Written as DNA, the CDR3 is TGTGCCAGCAGTTTAGCGGCTAGAAGATACGAGCAGTACTTC.

In this sample, this clonotype turned up once. V gene TRBV11-2 combines with J gene TRBJ2-1; D may be TRBD1 (6 bases). The CDR3 loop spans 15 amino acids. The V gene lost 2 bases and the J gene lost 0 bases, with 8 bases spanning the gap. The germline CDR1 and CDR2 sequences are SGHAT and FQNNGV. The CDR3 nucleotides read TGTGCCAGCAGCTTAAGGACAGTCTCCTACAATGAGCAGTTCTTC. Amino acid sequence: CASSLRTVSYNEQFF.

This clonotype showed up just a few times. As DNA, the CDR3 is TGCAGCGTTGAAAACGGACAGGGAAACACCTTC. It specifies CSVENGQGNTF. The chain uses TRBV29-1 and TRBJ1-2; 8 bases match TRBD1. Germline loops: CDR1 SQVTM, CDR2 ANQGSEA. CDR3 length equals 11 residues. V dropped 2 bases and J dropped 12; count of bases not matched to a gene: 5.

This chain connects TRBV10-3 to TRBJ1-1, with unresolved D. The CDR3 length is 14 residues. Germline loops: CDR1 ENHRY, CDR2 SYGVKD. Between the trimmed V and J ends, which lost 10 bases and 4 bases, there was a span of 19 bases. CDR3 residues: CATLASNEGTEAFF. DNA of the CDR3: TGTGCCACCCTGGCCTCCAATGAGGGCACTGAAGCTTTCTTT.

This chain joins TRBV7-9 and TRBJ2-6; 7 bases are a match to TRBD2. V lost 4 bases to trimming and J lost 9 bases; unmatched junction nucleotides: 12. CDR1 is SEHNR, CDR2 FQNEAQ, per germline (reference sequence). The CDR3 covers 16 residues. Here the CDR3 DNA reads TGTGCCAGCAGCTCCCGGAAAGGGAGGGAAGGCAACGTCCTGACTTTC. It is translated as CASSSRKGREGNVLTF.

The genes are TRBV3-1 and TRBJ1-2; no clear D gene. Germline loops: CDR1 LGHDT, CDR2 YNNKEL (reference sequence). Trimming removed 4 bases from V and 4 bases from J, with 16 bases in between. The CDR3 spans 15 residues. The CDR3, as DNA: TGTGCCAGCAGCCCCGCTCTACAGATTCTCTATGGCTACACCTTC. Translated: CASSPALQILYGYTF.

The V call is TRBV29-1, the J call TRBJ2-3; D unclear. Germline lookup yields CDR1 SQVTM and CDR2 ANQGSEA. V dropped 3 bases and J dropped 2 bases, with 6 bases sitting between them. The CDR3 sequence is 12 residues long. CDR3 amino acids: CSVDQDTDTQYF. For the CDR3, the DNA is TGCAGCGTTGACCAAGACACAGATACGCAGTATTTT.

This clonotype was found many times. The CDR3 DNA is TGTGCCAGCAGCTTAACCGGGACTAGCGGTTACGAGCAGTACTTC. Translating gives CASSLTGTSGYEQYF. This rearrangement joins TRBV7-8 to TRBJ2-7, with 11 bases matching TRBD2. Unmatched junction bases numbered 4, after V lost 2 bases and J lost 4 bases. Looked up from germline, CDR1 is SGHVS and CDR2 is FQNEAQ. The CDR3 totals 15 residues.

This clonotype was recorded at least ten times. This sequence joins TRBV29-1 and TRBJ2-7, with D possibly matching TRBD1 (6 bases). Trimming took off 6 bases at V and 0 bases at J, with 18 bases between the two ends. CDR3 length equals 15 residues. Germline values: CDR1 SQVTM, CDR2 ANQGSEA. The CDR3 nucleotides read TGCAGCGTCTTGCCTCAGGGGAAAGGCTCCTACGAGCAGTACTTC. As protein: CSVLPQGKGSYEQYF.

V is TRBV20-1 and J is TRBJ2-7, with TRBD1 matching over 10 bases. This CDR3 has 16 amino acids. From germline, CDR1 is DFQATT and CDR2 SNEGSKA (reference sequence). V shed 2 bases, J shed 3 bases, and the junction held 10 bases outside the gene matches. In nucleotides, the CDR3 is TGCAGTGCTAGACCGCCGGACAGGGGGTTATTCTACGAGCAGTACTTC. Residues: CSARPPDRGLFYEQYF.